This T cell receptor (beta chain) is drawn from a study of T cells in Graves' hyperthyroidism and ophthalmopathy. In its sample, this clonotype was seen many times. The antigen is undetermined. The investigators amplified TCR beta CDR3 regions from RNA transcripts. Initially, a first-round RT-PCR of the TCR CDR3 employed the HTBI primer set. TCRdb re-called the multiplex PCR reads through MiXCR, storing one row per CDR3 protein. The sample holds 270,000 or so distinct CDR3 sequences; about 16% are singletons and the top ten take around 30%. Patients aged 18 to 65 had newly diagnosed hyperthyroidism that had lasted under 2 months. Under 12 ml fresh peripheral blood yielded the PBMCs. Findings and limits, study-wide: Most thyroid clonotypes expanded above 0.001 appeared in blood too.

This CDR3 is built from 15 residues. Germline V gives CDR1 DFQATT, CDR2 SNEGSKA (reference sequence). Unmatched junction bases numbered 7, after V lost 0 bases and J lost 3 bases. The specimen was blood. The receptor comes from a woman in her fifties or sixties with Graves' hyperthyroidism that later progressed to Graves' ophthalmopathy. This chain joins TRBV20-1 and TRBJ1-2, with 7 bases lining up with TRBD1. CDR3 region: CSARDPSGGDYGYTF. CDR3 DNA: TGCAGTGCTAGAGATCCGTCAGGGGGTGACTATGGCTACACCTTC.